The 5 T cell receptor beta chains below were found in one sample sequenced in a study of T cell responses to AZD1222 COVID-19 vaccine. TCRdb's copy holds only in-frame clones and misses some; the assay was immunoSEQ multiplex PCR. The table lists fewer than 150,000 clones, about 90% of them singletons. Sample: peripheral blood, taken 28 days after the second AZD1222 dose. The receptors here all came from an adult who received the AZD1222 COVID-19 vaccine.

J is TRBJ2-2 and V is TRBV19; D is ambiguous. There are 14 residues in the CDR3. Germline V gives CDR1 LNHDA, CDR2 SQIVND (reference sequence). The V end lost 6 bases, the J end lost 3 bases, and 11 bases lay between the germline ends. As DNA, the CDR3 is TGTGCCAGTAGACCCCCCAGCGACACCGGGGAGCTGTTTTTT. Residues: CASRPPSDTGELFF. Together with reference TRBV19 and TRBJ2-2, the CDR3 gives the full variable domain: DGGITQSPKYLFRKEGQNVTLSCEQNLNHDAMYWYRQDPGQGLRLIYYSQIVNDFQKGDIAEGYSVSREKKESFPLTVTSAQKNPTAFYLCASRPPSDTGELFFGEGSRLTVL.

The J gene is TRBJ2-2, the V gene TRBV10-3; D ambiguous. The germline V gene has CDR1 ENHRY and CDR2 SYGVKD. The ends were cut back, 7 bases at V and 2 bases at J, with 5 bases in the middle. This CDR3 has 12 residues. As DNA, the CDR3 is TGTGCCATCAAAAAAAACACCGGGGAGCTGTTTTTT. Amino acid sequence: CAIKKNTGELFF.

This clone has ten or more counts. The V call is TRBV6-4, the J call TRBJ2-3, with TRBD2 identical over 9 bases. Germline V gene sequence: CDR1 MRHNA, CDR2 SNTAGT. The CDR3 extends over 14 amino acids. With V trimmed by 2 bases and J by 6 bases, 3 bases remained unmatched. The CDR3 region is CASSDTSGRDTQYF. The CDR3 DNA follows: TGTGCCAGCAGTGACACTAGCGGGCGGGATACGCAGTATTTT.

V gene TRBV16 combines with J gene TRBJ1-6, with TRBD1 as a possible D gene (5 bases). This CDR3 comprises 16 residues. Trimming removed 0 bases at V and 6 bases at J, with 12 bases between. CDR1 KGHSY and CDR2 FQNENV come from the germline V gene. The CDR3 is CASSQSTGAFNSPLHF. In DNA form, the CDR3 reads TGTGCCAGCAGCCAATCAACCGGGGCCTTTAATTCACCCCTCCACTTT.

This CDR3 reads CASSLGPPDTQYF. The CDR3 bases are TGTGCCAGCAGCTTAGGGCCACCAGATACGCAGTATTTT. The chain employs TRBV11-2 and TRBJ2-3, with unresolved D. The CDR3 consists of 13 residues. Germline V gene sequence: CDR1 SGHAT, CDR2 FQNNGV. V lost 1 base, J lost 4 bases, and 6 bases lay in between. The whole variable domain, filled in from reference TRBV11-2 and TRBJ2-3, reads EAGVAQSPRYKIIEKRQSVAFWCNPISGHATLYWYQQILGQGPKLLIQFQNNGVVDDSQLPKDRFSAERLKGVDSTLKIQPAKLEDSAVYLCASSLGPPDTQYFGPGTRLTVL.